Listed here are 11 T cell receptor beta chains from one sample, sequenced in a study of blood T cell repertoires in COVID-19. The repertoire was sequenced with immunoSEQ multiplex PCR; TCRdb's copy has only in-frame clones and lacks some. The sample records 200,000 to 250,000 clones, roughly 88% being singletons. Sequencing input: peripheral blood. The origin of the receptors is a man younger than 35 with active or convalescent COVID-19.

The V call is TRBV7-9, the J call TRBJ1-4, with a weak D call TRBD1 (6 bases). This CDR3 has 15 residues. The germline V gene has CDR1 SEHNR and CDR2 FQNEAQ (reference sequence). Between the trimmed V and J ends, which lost 1 base and 8 bases, there was a span of 14 bases. CDR3 nucleotide sequence: TGTGCCAGCAGCTTAGGGGCAGGGGTGGGAGAAAAACTGTTTTTT. Translation: CASSLGAGVGEKLFF.

As concerns this clone: Other DNA sequences in this specimen translate into the identical CDR3. The rearrangement links TRBV19 to TRBJ1-1; D is ambiguous. This CDR3 contains 13 residues. Germline loops: CDR1 LNHDA, CDR2 SQIVND (reference sequence). V lost 3 bases, J lost 2 bases, and 7 bases lay in between. In nucleotides, the CDR3 is TGTGCCAGTAGTATTAGTAGTAACACTGAAGCTTTCTTT. As protein: CASSISSNTEAFF.

The chain carries TRBV27 and TRBJ2-4, with TRBD2 matching over 10 bases. The CDR3 consists of 14 residues. Trimming at V came to 6 bases and at J to 6 bases, leaving 5 bases not matched to a gene. In germline, CDR1 is MNHEY, CDR2 SMNVEV (reference sequence). The CDR3 loop is CASRPGLASNIQYF. The CDR3 bases are TGTGCCAGCAGGCCGGGACTAGCGTCAAACATTCAGTACTTC.

The J gene is TRBJ1-1, the V gene TRBV19; 8 bases agree with TRBD1. Germline CDR1 LNHDA, CDR2 SQIVND (reference sequence). The junction had 9 bases not matched to a gene; V was cut back by 5 bases and J by 4 bases. The CDR3 loop spans 15 amino acids. This CDR3 reads CASSFRTGSGTEAFF. The CDR3 DNA reads TGTGCCAGTAGTTTCCGGACAGGGTCGGGCACTGAAGCTTTCTTT.

This clone was observed once. The V call is TRBV4-2, the J call TRBJ2-2; D not resolved. CDR3 length equals 14 residues. The germline V and J ends were trimmed by 1 base and 3 bases, with 6 bases remaining between them. CDR1 is LGHNA and CDR2 is YNFKEQ in the germline V gene. The CDR3, as DNA: TGTGCCAGCAGCCAAGGTCGAGACACCGGGGAGCTGTTTTTT. Translation gives CASSQGRDTGELFF.

The CDR3 nucleotides are TGTGCCAGTAGCCTAGACAGGAACTATGGCTACACCTTC. Translation: CASSLDRNYGYTF. The rearrangement links TRBV19 to TRBJ1-2; TRBD1 might be the D (6 bases). This CDR3 is built from 13 residues. Between the trimmed V and J ends, which lost 6 bases and 2 bases, there was a span of 10 bases. The germline gives CDR1 LNHDA, CDR2 SQIVND (reference sequence).

J is TRBJ1-4 and V is TRBV5-4; 8 bases map to TRBD1. This CDR3 spans 14 amino acids. Germline V gene sequence: CDR1 SGHNT, CDR2 YYREEE (reference sequence). J was trimmed by 5 bases and V by 3 bases; bases with no gene match: 3. This chain's CDR3 is CASSYNRGNEKLFF. Here the CDR3 DNA reads TGTGCCAGCAGCTACAACAGGGGGAATGAAAAACTGTTTTTT.

The chain is built from TRBV15 and TRBJ2-1; D is ambiguous. The CDR3 has 16 residues. Germline V gene sequence: CDR1 LNHNV, CDR2 YYDKDF (reference sequence). V was pared by 0 bases and J by 7 bases, with 16 bases between. The CDR3 DNA reads TGTGCCACCAGCAGAGATGCACGTACTGGTCGGAATGAGCAGTTCTTC. Its protein product is CATSRDARTGRNEQFF.

The chain joins TRBV7-9 to TRBJ2-3; TRBD1 is a possible D gene (7 bases). Germline V gives CDR1 SEHNR, CDR2 FQNEAQ (reference sequence). V shed 5 bases and J shed 1 base, with 19 bases lying between them. The CDR3 is 17 amino acids. In DNA, the CDR3 is TGTGCCAGCAGCGCTAACAGGGGTCGGAGGGGCACAGATACGCAGTATTTT. This sequence encodes CASSANRGRRGTDTQYF.

V gene TRBV27 combines with J gene TRBJ2-2, with D possibly being TRBD1 (6 bases). The V and J ends lost 3 bases and 5 bases respectively, with 10 bases between them. This CDR3 contains 14 residues. Germline CDR1 is MNHEY and CDR2 is SMNVEV (reference sequence). The DNA of the CDR3 is TGTGCCAGCAGTTTCCAGGGGAAAACCGGGGAGCTGTTTTTT. This encodes CASSFQGKTGELFF.

The rearrangement links TRBV5-6 to TRBJ2-7; D is ambiguous. CDR3 length equals 13 residues. V was pared by 4 bases and J by 2 bases, with 10 bases between. The V gene's germline CDR1 is SGHDT and CDR2 YYEEEE. The CDR3 DNA is TGTGCCAGCAGCCCTGTAACAGCCTACGAGCAGTACTTC. Protein: CASSPVTAYEQYF.